These 20 T cell receptor beta chains were all obtained from the same sample, sequenced in a study of blood T cell repertoires in COVID-19. TCRdb keeps only in-frame clones here, not all; method: immunoSEQ multiplex PCR. The repertoire consists of some 180,000 clones, with 85% to 90% occurring once and the leading ten covering around 6.2%. Sequencing input: PBMCs or T cells enriched from blood (not recorded which). All receptors come from a man aged 35 to 55 who had recovered from COVID-19.

V usage is TRBV14 and J usage is TRBJ2-6, with TRBD1 matching 10 bases. The germline CDR1 and CDR2 sequences are SGHDN and FVKESK. CDR3 length: 20 amino acids. The V and J ends lost 2 bases and 0 bases, in that order; junction bases with no gene match: 10. The chain's CDR3 is CASSQFPSGQGLSGANVLTF. DNA of the CDR3: TGTGCCAGCAGCCAATTCCCTTCGGGACAGGGGCTCTCTGGGGCCAACGTCCTGACTTTC.

The V and J genes are TRBV10-3 and TRBJ1-2; 7 bases agree with TRBD1. Germline CDR1 ENHRY, CDR2 SYGVKD. V shed 7 bases and J 0 bases; nucleotides not matched to a gene: 11. There are 16 residues in the CDR3. This CDR3 reads CAITGQDEMANYGYTF. The CDR3, as DNA: TGTGCCATCACCGGACAGGATGAGATGGCTAACTATGGCTACACCTTC.

The chain is built from TRBV12-3 or TRBV12-4 and TRBJ1-1; 7 bases map to TRBD1. Trimming took 5 bases from V and 10 from J; bases not matched to a gene: 10. The CDR3 is 13 residues long. The CDR3 sequence is CASSKQGQPAAFF. In nucleotides, the CDR3 is TGTGCCAGCAGTAAACAGGGACAGCCTGCAGCTTTCTTT.

The chain links TRBV5-1 to TRBJ2-3; D is ambiguous. CDR1 and CDR2 (germline): SGHRS, YFSETQ. V dropped 1 base and J dropped 2 bases, with 8 bases sitting between them. The CDR3 covers 14 residues. The CDR3 here is CASSLFQSTDTQYF. CDR3 sequence (DNA): TGCGCCAGCAGCTTGTTTCAGTCCACAGATACGCAGTATTTT.

V and J are TRBV6-5 and TRBJ2-5; no clear D gene. V was trimmed by 2 bases and J by 5 bases, leaving 9 bases between them. Germline loops: CDR1 MNHEY, CDR2 SVGAGI. This CDR3 spans 13 amino acids. This CDR3 is CASSYGVRETQYF. The CDR3 region has the DNA TGTGCCAGCAGTTACGGAGTTAGGGAGACCCAGTACTTC.

The chain couples TRBV5-4 to TRBJ2-2; D may be TRBD1 (5 bases). V dropped 0 bases and J dropped 0 bases, with 6 bases sitting between them. The CDR3 runs 15 residues. CDR1 is SGHNT, CDR2 YYREEE, per germline (reference sequence). The CDR3 loop is CASSLGTTNTGELFF. CDR3 nucleotides: TGTGCCAGCAGCTTGGGGACAACGAACACCGGGGAGCTGTTTTTT.

The V gene is TRBV28, the J gene TRBJ1-1, with TRBD1 identical over 7 bases. V trimming: 3 bases; J trimming: 0 bases; junction bases outside the gene matches: 10. This CDR3 spans 17 amino acids. The germline V gene has CDR1 MDHEN and CDR2 SYDVKM. This chain's CDR3 is CASSFSVTGQMNTEAFF. In DNA, the CDR3 is TGTGCCAGCAGTTTCTCGGTGACGGGACAGATGAACACTGAAGCTTTCTTT.

V is TRBV13 and J is TRBJ2-1; TRBD2 aligns across 9 bases. Per the germline V gene, CDR1 is PRHDT and CDR2 is FYEKMQ (reference sequence). The CDR3 totals 15 residues. Trimming removed 3 bases from V and 6 bases from J; junction bases left unmatched: 6. CDR3 in DNA: TGTGCCAGCAGCTTGCCTAGCGGGAAGGCCAATGAGCAGTTCTTC. The encoded protein is CASSLPSGKANEQFF.

This clone showed up just a few times. The rearrangement joins TRBV3-1 (or the pseudogene TRBV3-2) to TRBJ2-3; possible D gene TRBD2, 5 bases. The germline V gene encodes CDR1 LGHDT and CDR2 YNNKEL (reference sequence). V lost 8 bases to trimming and J lost 0 bases, with 15 bases between them. CDR3 length equals 15 residues. DNA of the CDR3: TGTGCCAGCCGTAGCGAGAAGCCTAGCACAGATACGCAGTATTTT. This sequence encodes CASRSEKPSTDTQYF.

The chain couples TRBV7-2 to TRBJ2-5, with a possible D match to TRBD2 (5 bases). The CDR3 consists of 14 residues. Germline CDR1 reads SGHTA; CDR2 reads FQGNSA. Between the trimmed V and J ends, which lost 8 bases and 1 base, there was a span of 14 bases. CDR3 amino acids: CASPLGSSQETQYF. For the CDR3, the DNA is TGTGCCAGCCCCCTTGGGAGCTCCCAAGAGACCCAGTACTTC.

V gene TRBV28 combines with J gene TRBJ2-2, with D possibly TRBD1 on 5 matching bases. The V gene's germline CDR1 is MDHEN and CDR2 SYDVKM. V was shortened by 6 bases and J by 5 bases, with 10 bases between the two germline ends. The CDR3 extends over 13 amino acids. The CDR3: CASSTRDTGELFF. The CDR3 bases are TGTGCCAGCAGCACCAGGGATACCGGGGAGCTGTTTTTT.

The chain recombines TRBV5-1 with TRBJ2-1; 9 bases are a match to TRBD1. The V segment lost 4 bases and the J segment 9 bases; nucleotides outside the gene matches: 14. The CDR3 extends over 16 amino acids. The germline V gene has CDR1 SGHRS and CDR2 YFSETQ. In nucleotides, the CDR3 is TGCGCCAGCAGCCTTGTCCCGGGACAGGGAGGGGGTGAGCAGTTCTTC. This codes for CASSLVPGQGGGEQFF.

The chain links TRBV11-2 to TRBJ1-5; tentative D call: TRBD1 (5 bases). CDR1 is SGHAT and CDR2 is FQNNGV in the germline V gene. The length of the CDR3 is 13 residues. V lost 5 bases to trimming and J lost 4 bases, with 9 bases between them. For the CDR3, the DNA is TGTGCCAGCAGCGCGGGGGGGAATCAGCCCCAGCATTTT. Translated: CASSAGGNQPQHF.

The rearrangement links TRBV27 to TRBJ2-3; 11 nucleotides line up with TRBD2. The germline V gene encodes CDR1 MNHEY and CDR2 SMNVEV (reference sequence). The CDR3 is made up of 18 amino acids. Germline trimming cut 5 bases from V and 1 base from J; bases unmatched to any gene: 11. The CDR3, as DNA: TGTGCCAGCAGTCCGTACACCCTAGCGGGAGGAGGCACAGATACGCAGTATTTT. Protein: CASSPYTLAGGGTDTQYF.

The genes are TRBV3-1 (or the pseudogene TRBV3-2) and TRBJ1-1; D gene uncertain. The CDR3 is made up of 13 amino acids. The V end was cut by 2 bases, the J end by 4 bases, with 8 bases between. CDR1 LGHDT and CDR2 YNNKEL come from the germline V gene (reference sequence). CDR3 nucleotide sequence: TGTGCCAGCAGCCAACAAAGCGTCACTGAAGCTTTCTTT. This encodes CASSQQSVTEAFF.

The chain uses TRBV27 and TRBJ2-7; a weak D match, TRBD1 (5 bases). V gave up 6 bases and J gave up 3 bases, with 15 bases separating them. The CDR3 contains 14 residues. Germline lookup yields CDR1 MNHEY and CDR2 SMNVEV (reference sequence). The CDR3 DNA is TGTGCCAGCAGCCTTGGGCAGGGTCTCTACGAGCAGTACTTC. Residues: CASSLGQGLYEQYF.

The chain combines TRBV19 with TRBJ2-6, with 10 bases matching TRBD1. V lost 7 bases to trimming and J lost 0 bases; unmatched junction nucleotides: 12. The germline gives CDR1 LNHDA, CDR2 SQIVND (reference sequence). The CDR3 is made up of 19 amino acids. CDR3 sequence reads: CASISHKDRGPSGANVLTF. The CDR3 coding sequence is TGTGCCAGTATTTCGCATAAAGACAGGGGGCCCTCTGGGGCCAACGTCCTGACTTTC.

This chain links TRBV7-6 with TRBJ1-6; 10 nucleotides agree with TRBD1. Germline CDR1 is SGHVS and CDR2 is FNYEAQ. V dropped 8 bases and J dropped 10; count of bases not matched to a gene: 5. This CDR3 spans 13 amino acids. Here the CDR3 DNA reads TGTGCCAGCGGAGGGACAGGGGTGTCACCCCTCCACTTT. Translated, it gives CASGGTGVSPLHF.

This chain uses TRBV18 with TRBJ2-2; no firm D call. CDR3 length: 14 residues. Deletions cut 5 bases from V and 0 bases from J, with 7 bases between. Germline CDR1 reads KGHSH; CDR2 reads LQKENI. The CDR3 coding sequence is TGTGCCAGCTCATCCGTTACGAACACCGGGGAGCTGTTTTTT. Protein product: CASSSVTNTGELFF.

In its sample, this clone was seen many times. The CDR3 loop reads CASSQVVVGTGDNYGYTF. The CDR3, as DNA: TGTGCCAGCAGCCAAGTCGTAGTTGGGACAGGGGATAACTATGGCTACACCTTC. This chain connects TRBV14 to TRBJ1-2; TRBD1 agrees at 10 bases. Per germline, CDR1 SGHDN and CDR2 FVKESK. V shed 1 base, J shed 1 base, and the junction held 9 bases outside the gene matches. CDR3 length: 18 residues. The whole variable domain, remainder taken from reference TRBV14 and TRBJ1-2, is EAGVTQFPSHSVIEKGQTVTLRCDPISGHDNLYWYRRVMGKEIKFLLHFVKESKQDESGMPNNRFLAERTGGTYSTLKVQPAELEDSGVYFCASSQVVVGTGDNYGYTFGSGTRLTVV.